The clone carrying this TCR beta chain showed up just a few times. Its antigen is unidentified. The data originate from a study of post-analysis software for immune sequencing data. General study points: Five or six TRBV segments were more frequent in patients than controls; TRBV5-6, TRBV5-1 and TRBV20-1 belonged to this group.

The CDR3 runs to 14 residues. V was clipped by 5 bases and J by 4 bases, with 14 bases between them. The germline gives CDR1 MNHNY, CDR2 SVGAGI (reference sequence). Unique molecular identifiers were carried by the TCR beta cDNA libraries. In TCRdb, the PCR reads were re-called with MiXCR into one record per CDR3 protein. The table shows 400,000 to 500,000 distinct CDR3 sequences, with approximately 37% occurring only once. The TCR comes from a girl aged 2-10 years with multiple sclerosis. Input material: blood. The chain joins TRBV6-6 to TRBJ1-2, with a possible D match to TRBD1 (5 bases). The CDR3: CASSNPPQAYGYTF. The CDR3 DNA is TGTGCCAGCAGTAACCCTCCACAGGCCTATGGCTACACCTTC.